Listed below are T cell receptor beta chains from one sample, sequenced in a study of radiotherapy plus CTLA-4 blockade in lung cancer. The protocol was immunoSEQ multiplex PCR, while the TCRdb copy is restricted to in-frame clones and leaves out a portion. Among about 73,000 clones listed, 87% were seen once. Sequenced material: peripheral blood, taken from a patient treated with radiotherapy plus ipilimumab. Receptors were obtained from a human donor with non-small cell lung cancer that progressed on radiotherapy plus ipilimumab. The CDR3 runs from the conserved cysteine through the conserved F or W. Each record gives: V gene, J gene, clone size, CDR3 length, D gene, CDR3 DNA, CDR3 protein. The D gene is left open where the match is weak. The size entry is marked missing in some rows and otherwise reads once, few, many or a size class.

>TRBV6-1|TRBJ2-3|NA|16|NA
TGTGCCAGCAGTGAAGTGGTCAGATCCCTCACAGATACGCAGTATTTT
CASSEVVRSLTDTQYF
>TRBV6-5|TRBJ2-5|NA|16|TRBD2
TGTGCCAGCAGTTACGGACTAGCGTCAACTCAAGAGACCCAGTACTTC
CASSYGLASTQETQYF
>TRBV6-1|TRBJ1-2|NA|13|NA
TGTGCCAGCAGGTCACAGGGCCCCTATGGCTACACCTTC
CASRSQGPYGYTF
>TRBV11-2|TRBJ2-4|NA|16|NA
TGTGCCAGCAGCTTAGACCCCAGCGAGGCCAAAAACATTCAGTACTTC
CASSLDPSEAKNIQYF
>TRBV25-1|TRBJ1-2|NA|14|NA
TGTGCCAGCAGTGACTTAGACCCCCTCTATGGCTACACCTTC
CASSDLDPLYGYTF
>TRBV19|TRBJ1-4|few|16|NA
TGTGCCAGTAGGGGCAGTACAGGTGCAACTAATGAAAAACTGTTTTTT
CASRGSTGATNEKLFF
>TRBV28|TRBJ1-3|NA|15|TRBD1
TGTGCCAGCAGTTTCCCCGACAGGGCTGGAAACACCATATATTTT
CASSFPDRAGNTIYF
>TRBV5-6|TRBJ1-3|NA|14|NA
TGTGCCAGCAGCTTGGGTGTTAATGGAAACACCATATATTTT
CASSLGVNGNTIYF
>TRBV10-3|TRBJ1-4|NA|14|TRBD1
TGTGCCAGCGAATCCGGGACAGGGAAAGAAAAACTGTTTTTT
CASESGTGKEKLFF
>TRBV6-6|TRBJ1-2|few|14|TRBD1
TGTGCCAGCAGTTATCAGGGGGTAAACTATGGCTACACCTTC
CASSYQGVNYGYTF
>TRBV19|TRBJ1-1|NA|13|TRBD1
TGTGCCAGTAGTCCGGGACAGAGCGCTGAAGCTTTCTTT
CASSPGQSAEAFF
>TRBV19|TRBJ2-7|NA|14|TRBD1
TGTGCCAGTAGTTTTGGACAGGGTCTCTACGAGCAGTACTTC
CASSFGQGLYEQYF
>TRBV2|TRBJ1-2|NA|15|NA
TGTGCCAGCAGCTACCCAGGGGTAGGTGACTATGGCTACACCTTC
CASSYPGVGDYGYTF
>TRBV27|TRBJ1-5|NA|16|NA
TGTGCCAGCAGTATCGATTACAGGGCTGCGCATCAGCCCCAGCATTTT
CASSIDYRAAHQPQHF
>TRBV7-8|TRBJ2-5|NA|17|TRBD2
TGTGCCAGCAGTTACGGACTAGCGGGAGGAAGGTGGGAGACCCAGTACTTC
CASSYGLAGGRWETQYF
>TRBV2|TRBJ2-1|NA|15|TRBD2
TGTGCCAGCAGAGGACTAGCGGGAAAATACAATGAGCAGTTCTTC
CASRGLAGKYNEQFF
>TRBV30|TRBJ2-7|NA|11|TRBD1
TGTGCCTGGGACAGGGCCGACGAGCAGTACTTC
CAWDRADEQYF
>TRBV5-1|TRBJ1-5|NA|15|TRBD1
TGCGCCAGCAGCTTGACGGGACAGGCAAATCAGCCCCAGCATTTT
CASSLTGQANQPQHF
>TRBV6-8|TRBJ2-2|few|16|TRBD2
TGTGCCAGCAGTTCGGGACTAGCGACCTACACCGGGGAGCTGTTTTTT
CASSSGLATYTGELFF
>TRBV9|TRBJ1-2|NA|13|TRBD1
TGTGCCAGCAGCCCACAGGGGATCCAAGGCTACACCTTC
CASSPQGIQGYTF
>TRBV6-6|TRBJ2-5|NA|14|TRBD2
TGTGCCAGCGCGGCGGGAGGGCCCCAAGAGACCCAGTACTTC
CASAAGGPQETQYF
>TRBV27|TRBJ2-7|NA|14|TRBD1
TGTGCCAGCAGTTTTTTCGGACAGGGATTCGAGCAGTACTTC
CASSFFGQGFEQYF
>TRBV18|TRBJ1-2|NA|14|TRBD1
TGTGCCAGCTCCCCGGGACAGGGGGAAGATGGCTACACCTTC
CASSPGQGEDGYTF
>TRBV19|TRBJ2-1|NA|15|NA
TGTGCCAGTAGTACGGGGACTGTCTCCTACAATGAGCAGTTCTTC
CASSTGTVSYNEQFF
>TRBV6-5|TRBJ1-4|NA|15|NA
TGTGCCAGCAGCCCAGGAGGGGCCTTAAATGAAAAACTGTTTTTT
CASSPGGALNEKLFF
>TRBV7-8|TRBJ2-1|NA|17|TRBD2
TGTGCCAGCAGCTTAGAGGCAGCGGGAGGGCCGGGCAATGAGCAGTTCTTC
CASSLEAAGGPGNEQFF
>TRBV5-4|TRBJ2-1|NA|16|TRBD1
TGTGCCAGCAGCGGAGACAGGGCCCCTTCCTACAATGAGCAGTTCTTC
CASSGDRAPSYNEQFF
>TRBV5-1|TRBJ1-1|NA|14|NA
TGCGCCAGCAGCTTTTGGGGTGCCGGCACTGAAGCTTTCTTT
CASSFWGAGTEAFF
>TRBV10-3|TRBJ2-7|NA|14|NA
TGTGCCATCAGTGAGTCGATCCTAGGACGCGAGCAGTACTTC
CAISESILGREQYF
>TRBV5-6|TRBJ2-1|NA|12|NA
TGTGCCAGCAGCTTGGAGGGGCGGGAGCAGTTCTTC
CASSLEGREQFF
>TRBV6-6|TRBJ1-1|NA|16|TRBD1
TGTGCCAGCAGTTACAATTTTGGACAGGGGGTGACTGAAGCTTTCTTT
CASSYNFGQGVTEAFF
>TRBV6-4|TRBJ2-3|NA|11|NA
TGTGCCAGCAGCCGAGCAGATACGCAGTATTTT
CASSRADTQYF
>TRBV2|TRBJ2-3|NA|15|NA
TGTGCCAGCAGTGAACGAGGGAGTGTGTCAGATACGCAGTATTTT
CASSERGSVSDTQYF
>TRBV9|TRBJ2-2|NA|13|NA
TGTGCCAGCAGCGTAGGCAGTGGCGGGGAGCTGTTTTTT
CASSVGSGGELFF
>TRBV11-1|TRBJ1-5|few|13|NA
TGTGCCAGCAGCTTAAACAACGATCAGCCCCAGCATTTT
CASSLNNDQPQHF
>TRBV15|TRBJ2-4|NA|16|TRBD2
TGTGCCACCAGCAGATCCGGGACTAGCGGGGGTGGCATTCAGTACTTC
CATSRSGTSGGGIQYF
>TRBV7-8|TRBJ2-5|NA|15|TRBD1
TGTGCCAGCAGCTTAGAACAGGGGGCTGGTGGGACCCAGTACTTC
CASSLEQGAGGTQYF
>TRBV10-1|TRBJ2-5|NA|14|NA
TGCGCCAGCAGTGAGTCTGGGGGTGTGGAGACCCAGTACTTC
CASSESGGVETQYF
>TRBV5-1|TRBJ2-1|NA|17|TRBD2
TGCGCCAGCGCCCTGGATAGGACTAGCGGGAAACACAATGAGCAGTTCTTC
CASALDRTSGKHNEQFF
>TRBV10-3|TRBJ1-1|NA|14|NA
TGTGCCATCATCACTAACACGGTGAACACTGAAGCTTTCTTT
CAIITNTVNTEAFF
>TRBV5-1|TRBJ2-5|NA|13|NA
TGCGCCAGCAGCTTGGAGACGCAAGAGACCCAGTACTTC
CASSLETQETQYF
>TRBV27|TRBJ2-2|once|17|TRBD2
TGTGCCAGCAGTGGGGTTACTAGCGGGAGTAGAACCGGGGAGCTGTTTTTT
CASSGVTSGSRTGELFF
>TRBV6-1|TRBJ1-4|NA|14|TRBD1
TGTGCCACTCAAATCACAGGGGCTAATGAAAAACTGTTTTTT
CATQITGANEKLFF
>TRBV18|TRBJ2-5|NA|16|TRBD2
TGTGCCAGCTCACCCGGGACTAGCGGGAGGCGAGAGACCCAGTACTTC
CASSPGTSGRRETQYF
>TRBV15|TRBJ2-5|NA|13|NA
TGTGCCACCAGCAAAAGGACAGAAGAGACCCAGTACTTC
CATSKRTEETQYF
>TRBV4-2|TRBJ2-3|NA|17|NA
TGTGCCAGCAGCCAAGATAGAGACAAGGGTGGTACAGATACGCAGTATTTT
CASSQDRDKGGTDTQYF
>TRBV29-1|TRBJ2-1|NA|15|NA
TGCAGCGTTGACCCGCAGGGTTACTCCTACAATGAGCAGTTCTTC
CSVDPQGYSYNEQFF
>TRBV29-1|TRBJ1-1|NA|12|TRBD1
TGCAGCGGGCGGGACAGTTACACTGAAGCTTTCTTT
CSGRDSYTEAFF
>TRBV6-1|TRBJ2-1|NA|13|NA
TGTGCCAGCAACCGAGGAGGGGGCGATGAGCAGTTCTTC
CASNRGGGDEQFF
>TRBV5-5|TRBJ2-7|NA|11|TRBD1
TGTGCCAGCAGCTTGGGCGGGACAGGTGACTTC
CASSLGGTGDF
>TRBV19|TRBJ1-1|NA|14|TRBD1
TGTGCCAGTAGTATGGACAGGGGGAACACTGAAGCTTTCTTT
CASSMDRGNTEAFF
>TRBV19|TRBJ2-2|NA|13|NA
TGTGCCAGTAGCTCCCAGGGAATTGGGGAGCTGTTTTTT
CASSSQGIGELFF
>TRBV27|TRBJ2-1|NA|14|NA
TGTGCCAGCAGTTTATCCTCAGCTGGGAATGAGCAGTTCTTC
CASSLSSAGNEQFF
>TRBV6-4|TRBJ1-1|NA|13|NA
TGTGCCAGCAGTGAAGAACTGAACACTGAAGCTTTCTTT
CASSEELNTEAFF
>TRBV5-1|TRBJ1-2|once|12|TRBD1
TGCGCCAGCAGCTCACAGGGGGTTGGCTACACCTTC
CASSSQGVGYTF
>TRBV5-1|TRBJ2-1|NA|14|NA
TGCGCCAGCAGCTTGGTGACTGACTACAATGAGCAGTTCTTC
CASSLVTDYNEQFF
>TRBV7-8|TRBJ2-5|NA|14|TRBD1
TGTGCCAGCAGCTTGGGACAGGCAGGGGAGACCCAGTACTTC
CASSLGQAGETQYF
>TRBV28|TRBJ2-7|NA|16|NA
TGTGCCAGCAGTTTAGGCACCCCGGCCGATTCCTACGAGCAGTACTTC
CASSLGTPADSYEQYF